Presented here are 32 T cell receptor beta chains from one specimen sequenced in a study of identical twins. TCRdb reanalysed the 5' RACE reads using MiXCR and keeps one entry per CDR3 protein. The sample has about 730,000 distinct CDR3 sequences, about 20% seen once. These data were likewise used in another study, on T cells expressing NK-cell markers.

The sequenced sample consisted of PBMCs. These receptors came from a woman aged 18-29 years in good health.

This clonotype was found a few times. This sequence joins TRBV11-2 and TRBJ2-1, with 12 bases identical to TRBD2. The V segment lost 8 bases and the J segment 3 bases; nucleotides outside the gene matches: 2. This CDR3 spans 14 amino acids. Germline assignment: CDR1 SGHAT and CDR2 FQNNGV. The CDR3 spells CASGLAGNYNEQFF. CDR3 DNA: TGTGCCAGCGGACTAGCGGGGAACTACAATGAGCAGTTCTTC.

This rearrangement joins TRBV7-2 to TRBJ2-1, with 9 bases that match TRBD2. V lost 1 base and J lost 3; bases outside the gene matches: 7. Germline V gene lookup returns CDR1 SGHTA and CDR2 FQGNSA. The length of the CDR3 is 17 residues. CDR3 DNA sequence: TGTGCCAGCAGCTTAGGGCTGGGACTAGCCCTCTACAATGAGCAGTTCTTC. Amino acids: CASSLGLGLALYNEQFF. The entire variable domain, with the rest obtained from reference TRBV7-2 and TRBJ2-1, is as follows: GAGVSQSPSNKVTEKGKDVELRCDPISGHTALYWYRQSLGQGLEFLIYFQGNSAPDKSGLPSDRFSAERTGGSVSTLTIQRTQQEDSAVYLCASSLGLGLALYNEQFFGPGTRLTVL.

This chain connects TRBV5-1 to TRBJ2-5, with no clear D. The length of the CDR3 is 14 residues. Looked up from germline, CDR1 is SGHRS and CDR2 is YFSETQ. V was trimmed by 1 base and J by 1 base, leaving 8 bases between them. The chain's CDR3 is CASSLFHGQETQYF. The DNA for the CDR3 is TGCGCCAGCAGCTTGTTTCACGGCCAAGAGACCCAGTACTTC. Complete variable domain (other parts from reference TRBV5-1 and TRBJ2-5): KAGVTQTPRYLIKTRGQQVTLSCSPISGHRSVSWYQQTPGQGLQFLFEYFSETQRNKGNFPGRFSGRQFSNSRSEMNVSTLELGDSALYLCASSLFHGQETQYFGPGTRLLVL.

This clonotype was detected a few times. The chain recombines TRBV27 with TRBJ2-5; maybe TRBD1 (6 bases). Trimming removed 4 bases at V and 2 bases at J, with 11 bases between. Germline lookup yields CDR1 MNHEY and CDR2 SMNVEV (reference sequence). The CDR3 extends over 14 amino acids. CDR3 region: CASSSFQGQETQYF. The CDR3 DNA follows: TGTGCCAGCAGTTCGTTTCAGGGGCAAGAGACCCAGTACTTC.

This chain connects TRBV4-2 to TRBJ2-3, with 15 bases fitting TRBD2. The CDR3 is 18 amino acids. V gave up 3 bases and J gave up 5 bases; unmatched junction bases: 9. The V gene's germline CDR1 is LGHNA and CDR2 YNFKEQ. CDR3 coding DNA: TGTGCCAGCAGCCAGGTCGGACTAGCGGGGGGGCCTGGAGATACGCAGTATTTT. Translation gives CASSQVGLAGGPGDTQYF.

This clonotype occurred once. The chain has TRBV12-3 or TRBV12-4 and TRBJ2-1, with 12 positions matching TRBD2. This CDR3 comprises 21 residues. With 4 bases clipped from V and 0 bases from J, the junction kept 16 bases outside the gene matches. CDR3 nucleotides: TGTGCCAGCAGTTCGACTGGGGGACTAGCGGGCGGGAGAAGCTCCTACAATGAGCAGTTCTTC. It yields the protein CASSSTGGLAGGRSSYNEQFF.

The V call is TRBV29-1, the J call TRBJ2-7, with 10 bases identical to TRBD2. Germline V gene lookup returns CDR1 SQVTM and CDR2 ANQGSEA. J lost 1 base, V lost 5 bases, and 17 bases had no gene match. The CDR3 is made up of 18 amino acids. The CDR3 here is CSVQRVDPSGRRSYEQYF. The CDR3 bases are TGCAGCGTTCAAAGAGTCGACCCTAGCGGGAGACGATCCTACGAGCAGTACTTC.

This sequence joins TRBV27 and TRBJ2-7; D is tentatively TRBD1 or TRBD2 (5 bases each). CDR1 is MNHEY and CDR2 is SMNVEV in the germline V gene (reference sequence). Between the trimmed V and J ends, which lost 8 bases and 0 bases, there was a span of 11 bases. The CDR3 consists of 13 residues. The CDR3 sequence: CASSRDASYEQYF. The CDR3 region has the DNA TGTGCCAGCTCCCGGGACGCCTCCTACGAGCAGTACTTC.

The sample holds many counts of this clonotype. The genes are TRBV5-1 and TRBJ2-7; a weak D match, TRBD1 (8 bases). V was cut by 4 bases and J by 2 bases, with 16 bases left in between. CDR3 length equals 15 residues. Looked up from germline, CDR1 is SGHRS and CDR2 is YFSETQ. CDR3 protein: CASSQGAGATYEQYF. CDR3 nucleotides: TGCGCCAGCAGCCAGGGGGCGGGAGCGACCTACGAGCAGTACTTC.

This sequence joins TRBV20-1 and TRBJ2-5, with D possibly TRBD2 on 5 matching bases. The CDR3 is 14 amino acids. Germline V lookup: CDR1 DFQATT, CDR2 SNEGSKA (reference sequence). V was clipped by 4 bases and J by 7 bases, with 19 bases between them. The CDR3 DNA is TGCAGTGCTACCAAAGTAGCGTACAAGGGGACCCAGTACTTC. Translation gives CSATKVAYKGTQYF.

The rearrangement joins TRBV20-1 to TRBJ2-3; D not resolved. In germline, CDR1 is DFQATT, CDR2 SNEGSKA (reference sequence). This CDR3 has 15 amino acids. Deletions cut 0 bases from V and 0 bases from J, with 10 bases between. The CDR3 bases are TGCAGTGCTAGAGATCTGCAGACTAGCACAGATACGCAGTATTTT. Its protein product is CSARDLQTSTDTQYF.

V usage is TRBV5-1 and J usage is TRBJ2-3; D not certain. The V gene lost 6 bases and the J gene lost 3 bases, with 11 bases spanning the gap. Per germline, CDR1 SGHRS and CDR2 YFSETQ. This CDR3 is built from 13 residues. The CDR3 spells CASTFDQTDTQYF. For the CDR3, the DNA is TGCGCCAGCACCTTCGACCAAACAGATACGCAGTATTTT. Together with reference TRBV5-1 and TRBJ2-3, the CDR3 gives the full variable domain: KAGVTQTPRYLIKTRGQQVTLSCSPISGHRSVSWYQQTPGQGLQFLFEYFSETQRNKGNFPGRFSGRQFSNSRSEMNVSTLELGDSALYLCASTFDQTDTQYFGPGTRLTVL.

The CDR3 nucleotides are TGTGCCAGCTCATCAGCTAGCGGGACCTCCTACAATGAGCAGTTCTTC. It is translated as CASSSASGTSYNEQFF. This chain joins TRBV18 and TRBJ2-1, with 9 bases that match TRBD2. V was clipped by 5 bases and J by 0 bases; unmatched bases: 5. Germline-derived CDR1 and CDR2 are KGHSH and LQKENI. The CDR3 extends over 16 amino acids.

A note on this clonotype: Here the CDR3 omits its conserved ending phenylalanine or tryptophan, so a read error is the likely source. The V gene is TRBV29-1, the J gene TRBJ2-7; D perhaps matches TRBD2 (6 bases). Per germline, CDR1 SQVTM and CDR2 ANQGSEA. Trimming removed 7 bases from V and 4 bases from J, with 20 bases in between. This CDR3 spans 14 amino acids. In nucleotides, the CDR3 is TGCAGCGCTACCCCGGGACTCCTGGATTACGAGCAGTACCTC. This translates into CSATPGLLDYEQYL.

The gene calls are TRBV10-3 and TRBJ2-3, with D unresolved. CDR3 length equals 12 residues. CDR1 and CDR2 (germline): ENHRY, SYGVKD. V lost 2 bases to trimming and J lost 4 bases, with 4 bases between them. The CDR3, as DNA: TGTGCCATCAGTGAGCGTCCAGATACGCAGTATTTT. It encodes CAISERPDTQYF.

The chain employs TRBV20-1 and TRBJ1-2; no definite D call. The germline V gene has CDR1 DFQATT and CDR2 SNEGSKA (reference sequence). V was clipped by 4 bases and J by 5 bases, with 11 bases between them. The CDR3 length is 12 residues. Here the CDR3 DNA reads TGCAGTGCTAACCCGCCCTCATATGGCTACACCTTC. Translated, it gives CSANPPSYGYTF.

The gene calls are TRBV29-1 and TRBJ1-3, with D maybe TRBD1 (6 bases). Germline values: CDR1 SQVTM, CDR2 ANQGSEA. The CDR3 extends over 14 amino acids. Trimming pared 5 bases from V and 2 bases from J, leaving 13 bases between. The CDR3, as DNA: TGCAGCGTTCTTCAGGGGCCTACTGGAAACACCATATATTTT. Its translation: CSVLQGPTGNTIYF.

There are many counts of this clonotype. The chain is built from TRBV5-1 and TRBJ1-1; tentative D call: TRBD1 (5 bases). CDR1 is SGHRS, CDR2 YFSETQ, per germline. V was pared by 2 bases and J by 4 bases, with 9 bases between. The CDR3 has 13 residues. CDR3 in DNA: TGCGCCAGCAGCTTTGAGGGGAGCACTGAAGCTTTCTTT. Translation: CASSFEGSTEAFF.

This clonotype was counted many times. The chain uses TRBV27 and TRBJ2-2; a weak D match, TRBD2 (6 bases). Per the germline V gene, CDR1 is MNHEY and CDR2 is SMNVEV (reference sequence). V dropped 3 bases and J dropped 7 bases, with 9 bases sitting between them. This CDR3 comprises 13 residues. CDR3: CASSLMRGGELFF. The CDR3 DNA reads as TGTGCCAGCAGTTTGATGCGGGGCGGGGAGCTGTTTTTT.

At least ten counts were recorded for this clonotype. The V and J genes are TRBV27 and TRBJ1-5, with a possible D match to TRBD1 (6 bases). CDR3 length: 14 residues. V was pared by 5 bases and J by 6 bases, with 14 bases between. Germline V lookup: CDR1 MNHEY, CDR2 SMNVEV (reference sequence). DNA for the CDR3: TGTGCCAGCAGTCGAAACAGGGACCTTCAGCCCCAGCATTTT. This gives the protein CASSRNRDLQPQHF.

This clonotype showed up just once. This chain links TRBV5-6 with TRBJ2-3; D is unresolved. The CDR3 spans 15 residues. V was clipped by 0 bases and J by 5 bases, with 13 bases between them. Germline V gene sequence: CDR1 SGHDT, CDR2 YYEEEE. For the CDR3, the DNA is TGTGCCAGCAGCTTGGATTCTCCCGGTAGAGATACGCAGTATTTT. Encoded protein: CASSLDSPGRDTQYF.

The chain joins TRBV4-3 to TRBJ2-5; 7 nucleotides line up with TRBD2. The junction had 15 bases not matched to a gene; V was cut back by 3 bases and J by 5 bases. CDR1 and CDR2 (germline): LGHNA, YSLEER. CDR3 length equals 17 residues. The CDR3 reads CASSHTGPGTTTETQYF. CDR3 DNA: TGCGCCAGCAGCCACACAGGACCCGGGACTACGACCGAGACCCAGTACTTC.

V is TRBV5-1 and J is TRBJ2-7; D possibly matches TRBD1 or TRBD2 (7 bases each). Trimming took 4 bases from V and 2 from J, leaving 16 bases between them. CDR1 and CDR2 (germline): SGHRS, YFSETQ. This CDR3 is 15 amino acids long. The CDR3 DNA reads TGCGCCAGCAGCCCCCAGGGGGGGGGAACCTACGAGCAGTACTTC. Amino acids: CASSPQGGGTYEQYF.

The rearrangement joins TRBV9 to TRBJ2-1; a weak D match, TRBD2 (6 bases). The CDR3 loop spans 15 amino acids. Germline CDR1 and CDR2: SGDLS and YYNGEE. Trimming pared 2 bases from V and 4 bases from J, leaving 13 bases between. The CDR3 spells CASSVSGGVYNEQFF. The CDR3 DNA follows: TGTGCCAGCAGCGTTAGTGGCGGGGTTTACAATGAGCAGTTCTTC.

The V call is TRBV4-1, the J call TRBJ2-3; D remains unclear. Trimming removed 1 base from V and 3 bases from J, with 8 bases in between. The CDR3 has 14 amino acids. The germline gives CDR1 MGHRA, CDR2 YSYEKL. CDR3 in DNA: TGCGCCAGCAGCCAAGTACGCCGGACAGATACGCAGTATTTT. Translating it yields CASSQVRRTDTQYF.

This clonotype has ten or more counts. This chain uses TRBV2 with TRBJ2-1; 7 nucleotides match TRBD2. With 2 bases clipped from V and 7 bases from J, the junction kept 8 bases outside the gene matches. The CDR3 has 15 residues. The V gene's germline CDR1 is SNHLY and CDR2 FYNNEI. CDR3 region: CASSEMAGVRNEQFF. The CDR3 DNA sequence: TGTGCCAGCAGTGAAATGGCGGGGGTCCGTAATGAGCAGTTCTTC.

The chain has TRBV6-2 or TRBV6-3 and TRBJ2-7, with 7 bases that match TRBD2. The length of the CDR3 is 15 residues. Germline V gives CDR1 MNHEY, CDR2 SVGEGT. Unmatched junction bases numbered 9, after V lost 5 bases and J lost 2 bases. The CDR3 coding sequence is TGTGCCAGCAGTGCCCTAGCGGCGGACCCCTACGAGCAGTACTTC. It yields the protein CASSALAADPYEQYF.

The count of this clonotype is one. The chain couples TRBV2 to TRBJ2-7; D unresolved. The CDR3 contains 15 residues. Trimming stripped 4 bases from V and 0 bases from J, with 13 bases between. Germline values: CDR1 SNHLY, CDR2 FYNNEI. CDR3 loop: CASSGESVSSYEQYF. The DNA of the CDR3 is TGTGCCAGCAGTGGTGAGTCCGTGAGCTCCTACGAGCAGTACTTC.

The gene calls are TRBV10-3 and TRBJ1-1, with 7 bases lining up with TRBD1. The trim removed 6 bases at V and 4 bases at J, leaving 8 bases unmatched. There are 14 residues in the CDR3. Germline CDR1 is ENHRY and CDR2 is SYGVKD. CDR3 in DNA: TGTGCCATCAGCCCGAAGACAGGGATCACTGAAGCTTTCTTT. Its protein is CAISPKTGITEAFF.

In its sample, this clonotype was seen many times. V is TRBV5-1 and J is TRBJ2-7; 11 bases fit TRBD2. The trim removed 4 bases at V and 1 base at J, leaving 1 base unmatched. Germline loops: CDR1 SGHRS, CDR2 YFSETQ. The CDR3 is 14 amino acids. The CDR3 coding sequence is TGCGCCAGCAGCGCTAGCGGGGGGTCCTACGAGCAGTACTTC. This encodes CASSASGGSYEQYF.

This clonotype showed up just a few times. This chain links TRBV5-1 with TRBJ2-7; 7 bases fit TRBD1. Germline V gene lookup returns CDR1 SGHRS and CDR2 YFSETQ. The junction had 6 bases not matched to a gene; V was cut back by 0 bases and J by 0 bases. There are 16 residues in the CDR3. CDR3 sequence (DNA): TGCGCCAGCAGCTTGGTGGGGGACAGCATCTCCTACGAGCAGTACTTC. It is translated as CASSLVGDSISYEQYF.

The chain combines TRBV5-1 with TRBJ1-1, with a possible D match to TRBD1 (5 bases). Per germline, CDR1 SGHRS and CDR2 YFSETQ. The CDR3 extends over 15 amino acids. V was pared by 2 bases and J by 7 bases, with 18 bases between. The DNA for the CDR3 is TGCGCCAGCAGCTTAACAACTGGGGGAAGGGGTGAAGCTTTCTTT. It yields the protein CASSLTTGGRGEAFF.